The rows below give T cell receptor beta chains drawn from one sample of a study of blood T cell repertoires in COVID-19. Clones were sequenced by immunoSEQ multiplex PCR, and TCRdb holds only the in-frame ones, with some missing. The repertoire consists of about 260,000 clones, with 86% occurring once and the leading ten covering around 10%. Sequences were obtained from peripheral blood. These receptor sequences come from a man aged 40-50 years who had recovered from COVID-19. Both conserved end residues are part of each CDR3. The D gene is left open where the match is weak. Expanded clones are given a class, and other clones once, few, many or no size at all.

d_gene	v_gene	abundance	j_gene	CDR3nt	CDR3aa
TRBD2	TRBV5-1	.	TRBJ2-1	TGCGCCAGCAGCTTGGAGGGGACTAGGAACAATGAGCAGTTCTTC	CASSLEGTRNNEQFF
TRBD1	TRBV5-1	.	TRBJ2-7	TGCGCCAGCAGCTCGGCGGACAGGGGGCTCTACGAGCAGTACTTC	CASSSADRGLYEQYF
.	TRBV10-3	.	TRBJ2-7	TGTGCCATCAGTGAAAGAACAGTAAGTACCTACGAGCAGTACTTC	CAISERTVSTYEQYF
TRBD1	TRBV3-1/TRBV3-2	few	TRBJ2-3	TGTGCCAGCAGCCAAGTAGGGGGCATCACAGATACGCAGTATTTT	CASSQVGGITDTQYF
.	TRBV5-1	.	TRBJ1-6	TGCGCCAGCAGCGGAGGTAGTTTCCCCAATTCACCCCTCCACTTT	CASSGGSFPNSPLHF
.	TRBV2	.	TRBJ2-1	TGTGCCAGTTCTAGCGTGTATGAGCAGTTCTTC	CASSSVYEQFF
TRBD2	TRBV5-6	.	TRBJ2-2	TGTGCCAGCAGCTTGGGACTAGCAACCACCGGGGAGCTGTTTTTT	CASSLGLATTGELFF
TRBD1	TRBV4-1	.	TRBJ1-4	TGCGCCAGCAGCCAAGGCCCCGGACAGGGGATTAGTGAAAAACTGTTTTTT	CASSQGPGQGISEKLFF
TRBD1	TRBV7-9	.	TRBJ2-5	TGTGCCAGCAGCCCCCGACAGGGGTCCGAGACCCAGTACTTC	CASSPRQGSETQYF
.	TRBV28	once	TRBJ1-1	TGTGCCAGCAGTTTATCAGGGAGGGTCACTGAAGCTTTCTTT	CASSLSGRVTEAFF
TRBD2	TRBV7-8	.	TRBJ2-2	TGTGCCAGCAGCTTTTCACTAGCGGGCCGCACCGGGGAGCTGTTTTTT	CASSFSLAGRTGELFF
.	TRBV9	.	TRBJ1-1	TGTGCCAGCTTTAGTATGTACACTGAAGCTTTCTTT	CASFSMYTEAFF
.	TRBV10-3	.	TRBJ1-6	TGTGCCATCAGTGAGCCCCGAGGCACCTATAATTCACCCCTCCACTTT	CAISEPRGTYNSPLHF
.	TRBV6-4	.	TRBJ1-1	TGTGCCAGCAGGCTCCACCTCGGGGGCACTGAAGCTTTCTTT	CASRLHLGGTEAFF
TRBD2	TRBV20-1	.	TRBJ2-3	TGCAGTGCTAGTCTAGCGGGAGTTAAGGATACGCAGTATTTT	CSASLAGVKDTQYF
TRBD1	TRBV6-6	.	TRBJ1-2	TGTGCCAGCAGGCGTACCGGGACAGCTTACACCTTC	CASRRTGTAYTF
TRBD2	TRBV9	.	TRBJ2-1	TGTGCCAGCAGCTTTAGTAGCGGGGGGATCCCGAGCTCCTACAATGAGCAGTTCTTC	CASSFSSGGIPSSYNEQFF
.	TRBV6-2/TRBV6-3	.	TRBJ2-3	TGTGCCAGCAGTTATCGGCTAGCTCTGGGAGATACGCAGTATTTT	CASSYRLALGDTQYF
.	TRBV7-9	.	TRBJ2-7	TGTGCCAGCAGCCAGGCCTCCTACGAGCAGTACTTC	CASSQASYEQYF
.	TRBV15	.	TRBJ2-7	TGTGCCACCAGCAGAGATCCTACAGGGTTCAACGAGCAGTACTTC	CATSRDPTGFNEQYF
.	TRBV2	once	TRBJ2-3	TGTGCCAGCAGTGTACAGGGAAGCACAGATACGCAGTATTTT	CASSVQGSTDTQYF
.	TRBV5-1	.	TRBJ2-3	TGCGCCAGCAGCGGGGGGGCGACTAGCACAGATACGCAGTATTTT	CASSGGATSTDTQYF
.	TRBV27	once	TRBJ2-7	TGTGCCAGCAGCCCCAGGGTGGGGTACGAGCAGTACTTC	CASSPRVGYEQYF
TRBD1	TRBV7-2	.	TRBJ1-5	TGTGCCAGCAGCTTAGACAGGGGGCCGGGGCAGCCCCAGCATTTT	CASSLDRGPGQPQHF
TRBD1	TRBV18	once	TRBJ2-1	TGTGCCAGCTCACCGGCAGGGGGCTACAATGAGCAGTTCTTC	CASSPAGGYNEQFF